This is a list of T cell receptor beta chains from one sample in a study of T cells in Graves' hyperthyroidism and ophthalmopathy. From the multiplex PCR reads, TCRdb called clonotypes with MiXCR, one entry per CDR3 protein. The sample has approximately 410,000 distinct CDR3 sequences, roughly an eighth seen once. The sample comprised blood. These receptors were taken from a woman between 18 and 29 years old with Graves' hyperthyroidism. The conserved cysteine and the conserved F or W are not part of the CDR3 here.

CDR3	V	J
ASSLGPWVSSYGYT	TRBV11-2	TRBJ1-2
SAEQGYEQY	TRBV20-1	TRBJ2-7
ASSFRGLYNEQF	TRBV28	TRBJ2-1
ASSIQQGTNEKLF	TRBV27	TRBJ1-4
AWSVLPPSPGELF	TRBV30	TRBJ2-2
ASSQIPNIQY	TRBV2	TRBJ2-4
ASSSLLAGGPYEQY	TRBV27	TRBJ2-7
ASWDTESYEQY	TRBV10-2	TRBJ2-7
ASSAASTGNNSPLH	TRBV9	TRBJ1-6
ASSQALGQGSYEQY	TRBV4-2	TRBJ2-7
ASSQARQNTEAF	TRBV3-1	TRBJ1-1
ASSLVGRSYEQY	TRBV7-9	TRBJ2-7
SARDFVGGGSGELF	TRBV20-1	TRBJ2-2
ASSEYSYEQY	TRBV2	TRBJ2-7
ASSSRQGLGNEGYT	TRBV7-3	TRBJ1-2
SASSGRVYEQY	TRBV20-1	TRBJ2-7
ASSSEAGMNTEAF	TRBV11-2	TRBJ1-1
ASSLGAGQNTEAF	TRBV6-2/TRBV6-3	TRBJ1-1
ASSLVPHNSPLH	TRBV7-2	TRBJ1-6
ASSLARDSNTDTQY	TRBV5-1	TRBJ2-3
ASSTTGGETQY	TRBV27	TRBJ2-5
SARDPGGKETQY	TRBV20-1	TRBJ2-5